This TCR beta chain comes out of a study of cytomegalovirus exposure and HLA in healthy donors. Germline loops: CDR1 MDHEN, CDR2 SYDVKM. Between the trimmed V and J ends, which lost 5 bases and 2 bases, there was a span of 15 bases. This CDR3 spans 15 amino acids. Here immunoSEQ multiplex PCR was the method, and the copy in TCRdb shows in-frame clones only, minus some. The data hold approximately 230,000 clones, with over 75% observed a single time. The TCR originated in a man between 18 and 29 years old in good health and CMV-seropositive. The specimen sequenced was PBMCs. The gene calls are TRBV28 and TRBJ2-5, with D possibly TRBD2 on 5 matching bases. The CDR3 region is CASSRPGTAQETQYF. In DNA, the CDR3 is TGTGCCAGCAGTCGACCGGGAACAGCTCAAGAGACCCAGTACTTC. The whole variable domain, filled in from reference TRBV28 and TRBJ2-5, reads DVKVTQSSRYLVKRTGEKVFLECVQDMDHENMFWYRQDPGLGLRLIYFSYDVKMKEKGDIPEGYSVSREKKERFSLILESASTNQTSMYLCASSRPGTAQETQYFGPGTRLLVL.